This TCR beta chain came from a study of T cell responses to AZD1222 COVID-19 vaccine (dated by TCRdb to the early 2020s). Study-wide context: Because spike-specific TCR depth and breadth did not differ between the two schedules, AZD1222 recipients who got a second dose at roughly 4 weeks were pooled with those who got a second dose at roughly 12 weeks. Trial participants were enrolled into age subgroups of 18-55, 56-69 and 70-plus years, which contained about 150, 28 and 57 TCR-sequenced participants, respectively. A total of 233 trial participants underwent TCR sequencing, of whom roughly 210 had received two doses of AZD1222 and some 26 had received two doses of the MenACWY control vaccine.

The CDR3, from cysteine to phenylalanine, totals 15 residues. CDR3 DNA is the only sequence kept; it has 45 bases, read in frame from the first base. The junction carries 9 bases between V and J, which are trimmed by 0 bases and 0 bases respectively. CDR1 and CDR2 were assigned from the germline V gene as MGHRA and YSYEKL. On this clone itself: Its binding antigen is unknown. Base qualities are missing; no much larger clone stands one base away. The same CDR3 also results from other DNA sequences found in this sample.

The CDR3 regions of human TCRbeta chains were analyzed by immunosequencing. In the original analysis: TCRs in the repertoires were matched against a reference library of SARS-CoV-2-specific TCRs that had been generated with the MIRA antigen-specificity platform. Breadth was defined as the fraction of unique TCRs that were SARS-CoV-2-associated, and depth was defined as the fraction of total T cells that were SARS-CoV-2-associated. Using the MIRA data, each spike-specific TCR was assigned both to the spike region to which the TCR was reactive and to a CD4 or CD8 class. Log10-transformed breadth and depth values were compared by one-way ANOVA with Sidak's multiple comparisons tests. As stored in TCRdb, this immuneACCESS dataset retains in-frame rearrangements with V and J assigned. A fraction of the clones does not appear; measured against another copy, unresolved V genes explain less than half of the discrepancy, and the remainder lacks a known reason. That table gives V, J and clone size, and the DNA gave D and trimming. The table for this sample lists roughly 120,000 clones; less than 90% of them were counted only once. The ten biggest clones cover approximately 10% of the sample.

What the time point label conveys for this sample: baseline before first vaccination. Vaccinee samples were obtained from the UK trials COV001 and COV002, which included a single-blind randomized controlled phase 2/3 trial of AZD1222 (ChAdOx1 nCoV-19) in healthy adults. For TCRbeta chain sequencing, PBMC samples were collected from trial participants at day 0 and at day 28 after the second dose. What the work shows at the level of the full study, not this receptor alone: The vaccine-associated CD4 TCRs covered the entire spike protein, and the dominant responses fell in regions 160-218 and 743-854. Only 5 to 7 AZD1222 recipients were SARS-CoV-2 seropositive at baseline, limiting conclusions about previously exposed vaccinees. In the small 56-69-year group, the increase in depth fell short of significance, most likely because of low power. Spike-specific TCR breadth and depth rose significantly after two AZD1222 doses compared with day 0 and with MenACWY recipients. Most participants were white British and females outnumbered males, and the authors suggested that clonal diversity may have been underestimated. Epitopes outside the regions mutated in the B.1.351 and B.1.1.7 variants were reportedly recognized by nearly half of the unique spike-specific TCRs. Because no samples from the day 14 peak response were available, repertoires could be characterized only after the peak T cell response.

The material sequenced was peripheral blood, taken on day 0 of AZD1222 vaccination. The TCR comes from an adult in good health. The chain couples TRBV4-1 to TRBJ2-7, with the identity of the D gene unclear. The CDR3 corresponds to CASSQEILNSYEQYF. Here is the DNA: TGCGCCAGCAGCCAAGAAATCCTCAACTCCTACGAGCAGTACTTC.